This entry concerns a single T cell receptor beta chain. The sample comes from a study of blood T cell repertoires in COVID-19. Overall study context: Samples taken during acute and convalescent COVID-19 were collected in the United States, Italy and Spain. PBMCs, B-cell-depleted T cells, or T cells provided the cDNA or gDNA that made up the material.

As processed by the authors: Estimates of nucleated cell counts were drawn from the amplification of reference gene primers. Assay used: immunoSEQ multiplex PCR; TCRdb lists only in-frame clones, some missing. V and J calls and clone size come straight from that table; D and trimming were deduced from the DNA. The sample holds 60,000 to 70,000 clones; about 80% are singletons and the top ten take about 4.4%. CDR1 is SGHRS, CDR2 YFSETQ, per germline. J lost 5 bases, V lost 4 bases, and 10 bases had no gene match. The CDR3 loop spans 15 amino acids. This TCR was recovered from a woman aged 60-75 years with acute or convalescent COVID-19. The source material was peripheral blood. The genes are TRBV5-1 and TRBJ2-5, with 8 bases fitting TRBD1. CDR3 DNA: TGCGCCAGCAGCCGCGGGCAGGGGGCTCCGGAGACCCAGTACTTC. Protein product: CASSRGQGAPETQYF. Full variable domain (remainder filled in from reference TRBV5-1 and TRBJ2-5): KAGVTQTPRYLIKTRGQQVTLSCSPISGHRSVSWYQQTPGQGLQFLFEYFSETQRNKGNFPGRFSGRQFSNSRSEMNVSTLELGDSALYLCASSRGQGAPETQYFGPGTRLLVL.